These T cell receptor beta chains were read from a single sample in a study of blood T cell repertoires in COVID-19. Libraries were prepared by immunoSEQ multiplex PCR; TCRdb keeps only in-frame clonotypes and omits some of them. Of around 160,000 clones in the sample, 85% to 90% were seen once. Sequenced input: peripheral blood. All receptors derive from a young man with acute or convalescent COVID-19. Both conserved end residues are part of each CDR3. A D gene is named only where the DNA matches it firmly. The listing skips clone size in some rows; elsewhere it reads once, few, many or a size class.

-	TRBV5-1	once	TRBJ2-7	CASSLGQNYEQYF	TGCGCCAGCAGCTTGGGACAAAATTACGAGCAGTACTTC
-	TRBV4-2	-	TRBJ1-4	CASSHGIPNEKLFF	TGTGCCAGCAGCCACGGTATACCTAATGAAAAACTGTTTTTT
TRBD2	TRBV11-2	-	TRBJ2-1	CASSFESGGANEQFF	TGTGCCAGCAGCTTTGAAAGCGGGGGGGCCAATGAGCAGTTCTTC
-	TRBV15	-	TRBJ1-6	CATSRDFGAPLHF	TGTGCCACCAGCAGAGATTTCGGAGCACCCCTCCACTTT
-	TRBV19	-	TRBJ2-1	CASSIAGNEQFF	TGTGCCAGTAGTATAGCGGGGAATGAGCAGTTCTTC
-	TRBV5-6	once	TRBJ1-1	CASSSDARVYMNTEAFF	TGTGCCAGCAGCTCGGACGCGCGGGTCTACATGAACACTGAAGCTTTCTTT
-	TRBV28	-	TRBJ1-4	CASSLPTNEKLFF	TGTGCCAGCAGCCTTCCAACTAATGAAAAACTGTTTTTT
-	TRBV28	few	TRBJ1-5	CASSLGTISNQPQHF	TGTGCCAGCAGTTTGGGGACAATTAGCAATCAGCCCCAGCATTTT
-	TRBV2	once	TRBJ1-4	CASSPRATNEKLFF	TGTGCCAGCAGTCCCCGTGCAACTAATGAAAAACTGTTTTTT
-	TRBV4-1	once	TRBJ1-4	CASSGGGLNEKLFF	TGCGCCAGCAGCGGGGGGGGCCTAAATGAAAAACTGTTTTTT
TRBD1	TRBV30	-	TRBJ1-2	CAWSLGTGNGYTF	TGTGCCTGGAGTCTCGGGACAGGGAACGGCTACACCTTC
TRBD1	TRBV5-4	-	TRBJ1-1	CASSLTGLNTEAFF	TGTGCCAGCAGCCTGACAGGGCTAAACACTGAAGCTTTCTTT
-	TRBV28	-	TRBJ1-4	CASTRQVTEKLFF	TGTGCCAGCACTAGACAGGTTACTGAAAAACTGTTTTTT
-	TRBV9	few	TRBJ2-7	CASSVERDPTYEQYF	TGTGCCAGCAGCGTAGAGAGGGATCCTACCTACGAGCAGTACTTC
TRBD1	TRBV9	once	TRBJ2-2	CASSAGRQGPYSTGELFF	TGTGCCAGCAGCGCCGGCCGACAGGGACCTTACTCCACCGGGGAGCTGTTTTTT
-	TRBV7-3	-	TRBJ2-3	CASSTTGDTQYF	TGTGCCAGCAGTACTACAGGAGATACGCAGTATTTT
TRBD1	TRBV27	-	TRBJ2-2	CASSSPGTGGTGELFF	TGTGCCAGCAGTTCACCCGGGACAGGGGGCACCGGGGAGCTGTTTTTT
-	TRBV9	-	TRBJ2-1	CASSVELQGPPNEQFF	TGTGCCAGCAGCGTAGAGCTTCAGGGGCCCCCTAATGAGCAGTTCTTC
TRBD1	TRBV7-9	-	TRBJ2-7	CASSYRQGINEQYF	TGTGCCAGCAGCTACAGACAGGGAATCAACGAGCAGTACTTC
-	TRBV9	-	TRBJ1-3	CASSTTSVASGNTIYF	TGTGCCAGCAGCACCACCTCAGTAGCCTCTGGAAACACCATATATTTT
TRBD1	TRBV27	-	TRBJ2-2	CASSFGQGGGELFF	TGTGCCAGCAGTTTTGGACAGGGAGGCGGGGAGCTGTTTTTT
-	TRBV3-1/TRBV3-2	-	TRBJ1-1	CASSQGTVRNTEAFF	TGTGCCAGCAGCCAAGGGACAGTCAGGAACACTGAAGCTTTCTTT
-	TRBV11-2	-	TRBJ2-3	CASSLEPADTQYF	TGTGCCAGCAGCTTAGAGCCGGCAGATACGCAGTATTTT
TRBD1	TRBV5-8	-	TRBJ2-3	CASSSSLIRDRDTDTQYF	TGTGCCAGCAGCTCGTCATTAATCCGGGACAGGGACACAGATACGCAGTATTTT
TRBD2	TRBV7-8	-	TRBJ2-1	CASSQTSGGVNYNEQFF	TGTGCCAGCAGCCAAACTAGCGGGGGGGTCAATTACAATGAGCAGTTCTTC
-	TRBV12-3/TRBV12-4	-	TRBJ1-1	CASSSDRFGEAFF	TGTGCCAGCAGTTCCGACAGGTTTGGAGAAGCTTTCTTT
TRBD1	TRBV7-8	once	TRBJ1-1	CASSLTLQGAPAFF	TGTGCCAGCAGCCTAACCCTACAGGGGGCTCCGGCTTTCTTT
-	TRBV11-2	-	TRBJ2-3	CASSLETGASTDTQYF	TGTGCCAGCAGCTTAGAGACTGGGGCCAGCACAGATACGCAGTATTTT
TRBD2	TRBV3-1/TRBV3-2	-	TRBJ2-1	CASSQVGTRINEQFF	TGTGCCAGCAGCCAAGTTGGGACTAGGATCAATGAGCAGTTCTTC
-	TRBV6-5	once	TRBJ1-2	CASSYSQGYNYGYTF	TGTGCCAGCAGTTACTCTCAGGGGTATAACTATGGCTACACCTTC
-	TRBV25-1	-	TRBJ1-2	CASSVDSYGYTF	TGTGCCAGCAGTGTGGACAGCTATGGCTACACCTTC
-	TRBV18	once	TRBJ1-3	CASSPSGAYSGNTIYF	TGTGCCAGCTCACCTAGCGGCGCCTACTCTGGAAACACCATATATTTT
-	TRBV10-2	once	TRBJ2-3	CASSLVPRDTQYF	TGCGCCAGCAGTCTGGTCCCGCGGGATACGCAGTATTTT
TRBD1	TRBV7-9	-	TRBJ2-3	CASSYGQGLDTQYF	TGTGCCAGCAGCTACGGACAGGGACTAGATACGCAGTATTTT
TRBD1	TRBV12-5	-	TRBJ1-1	CASGYGTGGFRTEAFF	TGTGCTAGTGGTTATGGGACAGGGGGATTTCGCACTGAAGCTTTCTTT
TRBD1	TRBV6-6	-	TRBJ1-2	CASSQTGVSWGYTF	TGTGCCAGCAGTCAGACAGGGGTTTCATGGGGCTACACCTTC
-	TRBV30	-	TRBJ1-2	CAWSYQGLYGYTF	TGTGCCTGGAGTTATCAGGGGTTGTATGGCTACACCTTC
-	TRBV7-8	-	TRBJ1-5	CASSTWGDQPQHF	TGTGCCAGCAGCACCTGGGGCGATCAGCCCCAGCATTTT
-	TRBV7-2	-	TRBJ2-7	CASSFHYEQYF	TGTGCCAGCAGCTTCCACTACGAGCAGTACTTC
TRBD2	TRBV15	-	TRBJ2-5	CATSPGGLAGGKTQYF	TGTGCCACCAGCCCAGGGGGCCTAGCGGGAGGGAAGACCCAGTACTTC
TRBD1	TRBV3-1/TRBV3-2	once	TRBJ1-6	CASSQGQAGGNSPLHF	TGTGCCAGCAGTCAGGGACAGGCCGGGGGTAATTCACCCCTCCACTTT
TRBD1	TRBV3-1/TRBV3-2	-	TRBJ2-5	CASSPGQHQETQYF	TGTGCCAGCAGCCCGGGACAGCACCAAGAGACCCAGTACTTC
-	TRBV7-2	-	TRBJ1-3	CASSPSGNTIYF	TGTGCCAGCAGCCCGTCTGGAAACACCATATATTTT
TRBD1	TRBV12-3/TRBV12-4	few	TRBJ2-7	CASTQGASYEQYF	TGTGCCAGCACCCAGGGGGCCTCCTACGAGCAGTACTTC
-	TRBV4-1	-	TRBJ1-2	CASSQEGDSRPYGYTF	TGCGCCAGCAGCCAAGAAGGTGACAGCCGGCCGTATGGCTACACCTTC
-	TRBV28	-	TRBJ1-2	CASSFDTVGRGYTF	TGTGCCAGCAGTTTCGACACGGTGGGCAGGGGCTACACCTTC
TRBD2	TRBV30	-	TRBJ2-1	CACGALRLAGGNEQFF	TGTGCCTGTGGAGCCCTCCGACTAGCGGGGGGCAATGAGCAGTTCTTC
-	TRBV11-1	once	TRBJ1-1	CASSPGPIGNTEAFF	TGTGCCAGCAGCCCAGGCCCGATTGGGAACACTGAAGCTTTCTTT
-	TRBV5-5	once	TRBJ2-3	CASSSSLASDTQYF	TGTGCCAGCAGCTCTTCCCTAGCGTCAGATACGCAGTATTTT
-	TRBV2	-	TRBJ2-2	CASRDQGNTGELFF	TGTGCCAGCAGAGACCAGGGGAACACCGGGGAGCTGTTTTTT
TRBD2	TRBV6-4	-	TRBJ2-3	CASSDSMERGVDTQYF	TGTGCCAGCAGTGACTCAATGGAGCGGGGGGTAGATACGCAGTATTTT
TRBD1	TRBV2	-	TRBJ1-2	CASSGTGGSWNGYTF	TGTGCCAGCAGCGGGACAGGGGGCAGTTGGAATGGCTACACCTTC
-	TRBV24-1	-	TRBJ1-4	CATSEGGYRSEKLFF	TGTGCCACCAGTGAGGGGGGTTATAGGAGTGAAAAACTGTTTTTT
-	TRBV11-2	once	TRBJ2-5	CASSLGDFTQETQYF	TGTGCCAGCAGCTTAGGAGATTTCACCCAAGAGACCCAGTACTTC
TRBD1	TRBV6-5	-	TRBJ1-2	CASIRTGNFFYGYTF	TGTGCCAGCATTAGGACAGGGAATTTTTTCTATGGCTACACCTTC
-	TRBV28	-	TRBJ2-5	CASSLSPGDSQETQYF	TGTGCCAGCAGTTTATCTCCGGGGGATTCCCAAGAGACCCAGTACTTC
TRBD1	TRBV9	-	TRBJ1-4	CASSGQGANEKLFF	TGTGCCAGCAGCGGACAGGGGGCTAATGAAAAACTGTTTTTT
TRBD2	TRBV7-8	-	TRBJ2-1	CASSLELAGGYDEQFF	TGTGCCAGCAGCTTAGAACTAGCGGGGGGGTACGATGAGCAGTTCTTC
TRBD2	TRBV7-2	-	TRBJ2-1	CASSPGLASYNEQFF	TGTGCCAGCAGCCCCGGACTAGCGTCCTACAATGAGCAGTTCTTC
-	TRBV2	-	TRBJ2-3	CASSELSSSTDTQYF	TGTGCCAGCAGTGAACTAAGCTCTAGCACAGATACGCAGTATTTT